The TCR beta chain described here comes from a study of cytomegalovirus exposure and HLA in healthy donors. On the study more broadly: Per a later analysis, the approximately 690 first-cohort and some 130 validation repertoires shared one platform. Overall study findings and caveats: Some TCR beta chains (about 180 of them) were listed as cytomegalovirus-associated.

Details on this clone: The antigen is not known.

Germline lookup yields CDR1 LNHDA and CDR2 SQIVND (reference sequence). The CDR3 loop spans 16 amino acids. The V segment lost 5 bases and the J segment 5 bases; nucleotides outside the gene matches: 8. From the roughly 120-subject validation cohort, which was separate from the roughly 670-subject first cohort, the donors were drawn. The data were produced by immunoSEQ multiplex PCR, yet TCRdb's version contains in-frame clones alone and is incomplete. This table has approximately 300,000 clones, roughly 88% appearing once. Sequencing was done on a sample of PBMCs. The receptor was derived from a woman aged 18-29 years in good health and CMV-seronegative. The chain is built from TRBV19 and TRBJ2-7; TRBD2 matches at 14 bases. The CDR3 sequence is CASSDPGTSGGHEQYF. The CDR3 DNA reads as TGTGCCAGTAGTGACCCCGGGACTAGCGGGGGCCACGAGCAGTACTTC.